The TCR beta chain under discussion was sequenced for a study of blood T cells in healthy people across ages. The CDR3 runs 16 residues. Germline CDR1 is DFQATT and CDR2 is SNEGSKA (reference sequence). J lost 4 bases, V lost 6 bases, and 14 bases had no gene match. Then a second PCR, running about 6 to 12 cycles, was carried out with a sample-barcoded 5' primer and a J-beta primer mix. TCRdb fed the 5' RACE reads into MiXCR, producing one record per CDR3 protein. The profile shows fewer than 950,000 distinct CDR3 sequences, roughly 53% of them singletons. The sequence came from a man at least 80 years old in good health. This chain joins TRBV20-1 and TRBJ2-1; 8 bases agree with TRBD2. The sample comprised blood. In DNA, the CDR3 is TGCAGTGCAAATAACCCCGCGGGAGGCGTTTACAATGAGCAGTTCTTC. Translated, it gives CSANNPAGGVYNEQFF.